The 30 T cell receptor beta chains given below trace back to one sample, sequenced in a study of blood T cell repertoires in COVID-19. Profiling relied on immunoSEQ multiplex PCR, and the TCRdb table lists in-frame clones only, not all of them. The sample carries over 150,000 clones, approximately 84% recorded once. Sequenced: peripheral blood. These receptors were taken from a middle-aged man with acute or convalescent COVID-19.

This sequence joins TRBV10-1 and TRBJ2-1; D may be TRBD1 (5 bases). Trimming cost V 6 bases and J 0 bases, with 12 bases left between them. The length of the CDR3 is 15 residues. Germline loops: CDR1 WNHNN, CDR2 SYGVQD (reference sequence). The CDR3 nucleotides are TGCGCCAGCAGCAGGGATATGAGCTCCTACAATGAGCAGTTCTTC. It translates to CASSRDMSSYNEQFF.

The rearrangement links TRBV2 to TRBJ2-7; a possible D gene is TRBD2 (5 bases). CDR3 length equals 13 residues. The germline V gene encodes CDR1 SNHLY and CDR2 FYNNEI. Trimming took 5 bases from V and 2 from J, leaving 10 bases between them. The CDR3 region has the DNA TGTGCCAGCAGTTGGACTCTTGCCTACGAGCAGTACTTC. Translation: CASSWTLAYEQYF.

CDR3 sequence: CASSLDRASNTQYF. In DNA form, the CDR3 reads TGTGCCAGCAGCTTAGACAGGGCGTCAAATACGCAGTATTTT. This rearrangement joins TRBV11-3 to TRBJ2-3, with D possibly being TRBD1 (5 bases). The CDR3 contains 14 residues. The V gene's germline CDR1 is SGHNT and CDR2 YENEEA. The V and J ends lost 0 bases and 7 bases respectively, with 11 bases between them.

The chain carries TRBV11-2 and TRBJ2-7; tentative D call: TRBD1 (6 bases). The V gene's germline CDR1 is SGHAT and CDR2 FQNNGV. The ends were cut back, 5 bases at V and 0 bases at J, with 14 bases in the middle. The CDR3 contains 15 residues. Here the CDR3 reads CASSGYRASSYEQYF. In DNA form, the CDR3 reads TGTGCCAGCAGCGGCTACAGGGCCAGCTCCTACGAGCAGTACTTC.

The chain is built from TRBV5-1 and TRBJ2-1; perhaps TRBD2 as D (5 bases). Germline values: CDR1 SGHRS, CDR2 YFSETQ. The V end was cut by 3 bases, the J end by 0 bases, with 10 bases between. The CDR3 spans 15 residues. CDR3 nucleotide sequence: TGCGCCAGCAGCTCGGACTCGAGCTCCTACAATGAGCAGTTCTTC. This sequence encodes CASSSDSSSYNEQFF.

V usage is TRBV2 and J usage is TRBJ1-1, with TRBD1 matching 9 bases. CDR1 is SNHLY, CDR2 FYNNEI, per germline. The trim removed 4 bases at V and 3 bases at J, leaving 12 bases unmatched. The length of the CDR3 is 17 residues. The CDR3 coding sequence is TGTGCCAGCAGTGGCCGGGACAGGGACATTCTAGACACTGAAGCTTTCTTT. Translated: CASSGRDRDILDTEAFF.

The gene calls are TRBV11-2 and TRBJ1-1; 9 nucleotides match TRBD1. Germline assignment: CDR1 SGHAT and CDR2 FQNNGV. Trimming took 2 bases from V and 4 from J; bases not matched to a gene: 14. The CDR3 contains 18 residues. CDR3 DNA: TGTGCCAGCAGCTTATTGACTCCGGGACAGGGCGTGAGCACTGAAGCTTTCTTT. Translated, it gives CASSLLTPGQGVSTEAFF. The variable domain in full, completed from reference TRBV11-2 and TRBJ1-1, reads EAGVAQSPRYKIIEKRQSVAFWCNPISGHATLYWYQQILGQGPKLLIQFQNNGVVDDSQLPKDRFSAERLKGVDSTLKIQPAKLEDSAVYLCASSLLTPGQGVSTEAFFGQGTRLTVV.

V and J are TRBV2 and TRBJ2-1; tentative D call: TRBD2 (6 bases). The V and J ends lost 6 bases and 6 bases respectively, with 15 bases between them. CDR3 length: 14 residues. The germline V gene encodes CDR1 SNHLY and CDR2 FYNNEI. The CDR3 loop is CASSGNGGINEQFF. The CDR3 bases are TGTGCCAGCAGCGGGAATGGGGGGATCAATGAGCAGTTCTTC.

The V gene is TRBV15, the J gene TRBJ2-1; the match to TRBD1 covers 7 bases. CDR3 length equals 13 residues. Unmatched junction bases numbered 5, after V lost 8 bases and J lost 4 bases. Germline loops: CDR1 LNHNV, CDR2 YYDKDF (reference sequence). CDR3 residues: CATGTADYNEQFF. CDR3 nucleotide sequence: TGTGCCACCGGGACAGCGGATTACAATGAGCAGTTCTTC.

The rearrangement links TRBV12-3 or TRBV12-4 to TRBJ1-2; a weak D match, TRBD1 (5 bases). This CDR3 has 13 amino acids. Trimming cost V 2 bases and J 4 bases, with 8 bases left between them. This CDR3 reads CASSLQGFYGYTF. CDR3 in DNA: TGTGCCAGCAGTTTACAGGGTTTCTATGGCTACACCTTC.

This chain connects TRBV19 to TRBJ1-5, with D unresolved. Trimming took off 2 bases at V and 4 bases at J, with 9 bases between the two ends. The CDR3 covers 14 residues. Germline V gene sequence: CDR1 LNHDA, CDR2 SQIVND (reference sequence). DNA for the CDR3: TGTGCCAGTAGTATAAGTCAGGTGAATCAGCCCCAGCATTTT. Translated, it gives CASSISQVNQPQHF.

The CDR3 sequence is CASSFGRGIPYEQYF. Here the CDR3 DNA reads TGTGCCAGCAGTTTTGGGCGGGGGATCCCCTACGAGCAGTACTTC. The chain has TRBV27 and TRBJ2-7, with 7 positions matching TRBD2. The CDR3 sequence is 15 residues long. Germline lookup yields CDR1 MNHEY and CDR2 SMNVEV (reference sequence). J was trimmed by 2 bases and V by 3 bases; bases with no gene match: 7.

V usage is TRBV14 and J usage is TRBJ1-2, with D possibly being TRBD1 (6 bases). Germline values: CDR1 SGHDN, CDR2 FVKESK. CDR3 length equals 15 residues. V lost 2 bases and J lost 3, with 13 bases in between. The CDR3 protein is CASSQRGGQDYGYTF. The CDR3 bases are TGTGCCAGCAGCCAAAGGGGGGGGCAGGACTATGGCTACACCTTC.

V usage is TRBV5-6 and J usage is TRBJ1-6; 7 bases are shared with TRBD1. Germline CDR1 is SGHDT and CDR2 is YYEEEE. The V gene end was trimmed by 9 bases and the J gene end by 7 bases; junction bases not matched to a gene: 7. CDR3 length equals 13 residues. This CDR3 reads CANLIQGNSPLHF. The CDR3 DNA sequence: TGTGCCAACCTAATACAGGGGAATTCACCCCTCCACTTT.

This chain joins TRBV3-1 (or the pseudogene TRBV3-2) and TRBJ1-1; 7 bases match TRBD1. CDR3 length: 15 amino acids. Per the germline V gene, CDR1 is LGHDT and CDR2 is YNNKEL (reference sequence). V lost 5 bases and J lost 1; bases outside the gene matches: 7. The CDR3 sequence: CASSYGQAQNTEAFF. As DNA, the CDR3 is TGTGCCAGCAGCTATGGACAGGCTCAGAACACTGAAGCTTTCTTT.

The chain couples TRBV6-5 to TRBJ1-6; unclear D gene. This CDR3 is built from 15 residues. V dropped 10 bases and J dropped 1 base, with 14 bases sitting between them. CDR1 MNHEY and CDR2 SVGAGI come from the germline V gene. CDR3 DNA sequence: TGTGCCACCTGGCGAGGGTCGTCCTATAATTCACCCCTCCACTTT. Translation gives CATWRGSSYNSPLHF.

V usage is TRBV3-1 (or the pseudogene TRBV3-2) and J usage is TRBJ2-7; 7 bases line up with TRBD1. CDR1 and CDR2 (germline): LGHDT, YNNKEL (reference sequence). This CDR3 is 18 amino acids long. The V segment lost 1 base and the J segment 3 bases; nucleotides outside the gene matches: 15. The CDR3 sequence is CASSQGPTRQGICYEQYF. The CDR3 nucleotides are TGTGCCAGCAGCCAAGGACCGACCAGACAGGGTATTTGCTACGAGCAGTACTTC.

This clone was detected only a few times. V usage is TRBV18 and J usage is TRBJ1-1; unclear D gene. V lost 8 bases to trimming and J lost 0 bases, with 10 bases between them. Looked up from germline, CDR1 is KGHSH and CDR2 is LQKENI. The length of the CDR3 is 13 residues. Here the CDR3 reads CASREDMNTEAFF. CDR3 nucleotide sequence: TGTGCCAGCCGCGAGGATATGAACACTGAAGCTTTCTTT.

The rearrangement uses TRBV11-1 and TRBJ2-3; 7 bases match TRBD1. From germline, CDR1 is SGHAT and CDR2 FQDESV (reference sequence). The ends lost 5 bases at V and 2 bases at J; junction bases unmatched: 10. This CDR3 spans 16 amino acids. The CDR3 reads CASSVLVGGLTDTQYF. The CDR3 nucleotides are TGTGCCAGCAGCGTCTTAGTAGGGGGCCTCACAGATACGCAGTATTTT.

The chain is built from TRBV5-4 and TRBJ1-6; D is perhaps TRBD1 (6 bases). The CDR3 totals 14 residues. Germline V gene lookup returns CDR1 SGHNT and CDR2 YYREEE (reference sequence). V dropped 6 bases and J dropped 10 bases, with 17 bases sitting between them. The CDR3 reads CASKGTGHGSPLHF. For the CDR3, the DNA is TGTGCCAGCAAGGGAACAGGGCATGGCTCACCCCTCCACTTT.

This sequence joins TRBV15 and TRBJ2-7; D ambiguous. Trimming removed 1 base from V and 4 bases from J, with 5 bases in between. Germline CDR1 reads LNHNV; CDR2 reads YYDKDF (reference sequence). This CDR3 has 12 residues. The CDR3 DNA sequence: TGTGCCACCAGCAGAGCGGGTTACGAGCAGTACTTC. This encodes CATSRAGYEQYF.

V gene TRBV5-1 combines with J gene TRBJ2-5; the match to TRBD2 covers 9 bases. The V segment lost 4 bases and the J segment 2 bases; nucleotides outside the gene matches: 9. This CDR3 contains 16 residues. The germline V gene has CDR1 SGHRS and CDR2 YFSETQ. CDR3: CASSQSPLAGQETQYF. In DNA, the CDR3 is TGCGCCAGCAGCCAATCCCCCCTAGCGGGGCAAGAGACCCAGTACTTC.

This chain joins TRBV10-3 and TRBJ2-5, with no clear D. Germline V CDR1 and CDR2: ENHRY, SYGVKD. V lost 3 bases, J lost 2 bases, and 13 bases lay in between. The CDR3 length is 15 residues. In DNA form, the CDR3 reads TGTGCCATCAGTGATCCTGTGGTGGCTCAAGAGACCCAGTACTTC. Translation: CAISDPVVAQETQYF.

This chain links TRBV28 with TRBJ2-7; 7 bases are a match to TRBD1. Germline CDR1 is MDHEN and CDR2 is SYDVKM. V lost 4 bases and J lost 1; bases outside the gene matches: 1. This CDR3 spans 13 amino acids. CDR3 coding DNA: TGTGCCAGCAGTTCGGGACAGTCCTACGAGCAGTACTTC. Its translation: CASSSGQSYEQYF.

The gene calls are TRBV20-1 and TRBJ1-2, with 8 bases identical to TRBD1. V trimming: 5 bases; J trimming: 7 bases; junction bases outside the gene matches: 3. Germline V CDR1 and CDR2: DFQATT, SNEGSKA (reference sequence). The CDR3 covers 11 residues. The DNA for the CDR3 is TGCAGTGCTCACAGGGGGAGTGGCTACACCTTC. It yields the protein CSAHRGSGYTF.

The chain links TRBV27 to TRBJ1-4; TRBD1 aligns across 9 bases. The J segment lost 7 bases and the V segment lost 3 bases, leaving 6 bases of the junction unmatched. The CDR3 has 15 residues. CDR1 and CDR2 (germline): MNHEY, SMNVEV (reference sequence). CDR3 DNA: TGTGCCAGCAGTTTGGGACAGGGCGATCGTGAAAAACTGTTTTTT. Translating gives CASSLGQGDREKLFF. Full variable domain (remainder filled in from reference TRBV27 and TRBJ1-4): EAQVTQNPRYLITVTGKKLTVTCSQNMNHEYMSWYRQDPGLGLRQIYYSMNVEVTDKGDVPEGYKVSRKEKRNFPLILESPSPNQTSLYFCASSLGQGDREKLFFGSGTQLSVL.

V is TRBV7-2 and J is TRBJ1-5; tentatively, D is TRBD1 (5 bases). This CDR3 has 13 residues. Germline V gene data show CDR1 as SGHTA and CDR2 as FQGNSA. V lost 5 bases and J 5 bases, leaving 10 bases between the germline ends. The CDR3 bases are TGTGCCAGCAGCCTCAGGGTTGATCAGCCCCAGCATTTT. This codes for CASSLRVDQPQHF.

This clone came up once. V is TRBV7-3 and J is TRBJ2-2; a possible D gene is TRBD1 (6 bases). There are 15 residues in the CDR3. Trimming removed 5 bases at V and 1 base at J, with 11 bases between. CDR1 SGHTA and CDR2 FQGTGA come from the germline V gene. CDR3 DNA sequence: TGTGCCAGCAGCACGACAGGACAGAACACCGGGGAGCTGTTTTTT. It is translated as CASSTTGQNTGELFF. The entire variable domain, with the rest obtained from reference TRBV7-3 and TRBJ2-2, is as follows: GAGVSQTPSNKVTEKGKYVELRCDPISGHTALYWYRQSLGQGPEFLIYFQGTGAADDSGLPNDRFFAVRPEGSVSTLKIQRTERGDSAVYLCASSTTGQNTGELFFGEGSRLTVL.

The rearrangement joins TRBV6-5 to TRBJ2-7, with D possibly being TRBD1 (6 bases). CDR1 and CDR2 from the germline V gene are MNHEY and SVGAGI. This CDR3 is built from 13 residues. Trimming stripped 6 bases from V and 0 bases from J, with 9 bases between. CDR3: CASSRDTSYEQYF. CDR3 DNA sequence: TGTGCCAGCAGCCGGGACACCTCCTACGAGCAGTACTTC.

CDR3 sequence (DNA): TGTGCCAGCAGCTCCAGAGACGGCGCGGGGAAGAGCTCTGGAAACACCATATATTTT. Amino acids: CASSSRDGAGKSSGNTIYF. J is TRBJ1-3 and V is TRBV7-8; no reliable D call. Germline V gene sequence: CDR1 SGHVS, CDR2 FQNEAQ. The CDR3 contains 19 residues. V was clipped by 4 bases and J by 0 bases, with 22 bases between them. Full variable domain (rest looked up from reference TRBV7-8 and TRBJ1-3): GAGVSQSPRYKVAKRGQDVALRCDPISGHVSLFWYQQALGQGPEFLTYFQNEAQLDKSGLPSDRFFAERPEGSVSTLKIQRTQQEDSAVYLCASSSRDGAGKSSGNTIYFGEGSWLTVV.